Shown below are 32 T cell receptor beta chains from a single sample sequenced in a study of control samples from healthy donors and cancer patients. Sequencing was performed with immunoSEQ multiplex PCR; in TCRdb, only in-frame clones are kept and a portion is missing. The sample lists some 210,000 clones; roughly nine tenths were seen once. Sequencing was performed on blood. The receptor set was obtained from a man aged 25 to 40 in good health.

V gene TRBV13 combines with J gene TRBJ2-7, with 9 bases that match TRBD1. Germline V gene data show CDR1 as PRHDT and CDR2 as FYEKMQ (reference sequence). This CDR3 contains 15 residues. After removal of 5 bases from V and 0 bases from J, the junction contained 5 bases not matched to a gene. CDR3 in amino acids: CASSTGTGRSYEQYF. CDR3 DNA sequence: TGTGCCAGCAGCACAGGGACAGGGCGCTCCTACGAGCAGTACTTC.

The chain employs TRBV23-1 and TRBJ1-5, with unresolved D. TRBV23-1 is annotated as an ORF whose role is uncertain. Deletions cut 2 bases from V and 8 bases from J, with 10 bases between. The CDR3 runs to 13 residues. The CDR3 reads CASSQKTVKPQHF. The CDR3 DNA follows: TGCGCCAGCAGTCAAAAGACGGTAAAGCCCCAGCATTTT.

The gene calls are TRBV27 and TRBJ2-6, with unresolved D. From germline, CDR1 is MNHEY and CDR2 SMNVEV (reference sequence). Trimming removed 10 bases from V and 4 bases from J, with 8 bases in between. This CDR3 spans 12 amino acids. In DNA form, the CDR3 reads TGTGCCAATCCGCCCGGGGCCAACGTCCTGACTTTC. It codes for CANPPGANVLTF.

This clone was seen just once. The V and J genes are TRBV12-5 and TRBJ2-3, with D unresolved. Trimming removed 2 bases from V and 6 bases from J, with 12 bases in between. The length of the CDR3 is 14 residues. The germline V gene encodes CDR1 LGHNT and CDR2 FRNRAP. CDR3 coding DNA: TGTGCTAGTGGTTTGAACACTCGGGCGGATACGCAGTATTTT. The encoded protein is CASGLNTRADTQYF.

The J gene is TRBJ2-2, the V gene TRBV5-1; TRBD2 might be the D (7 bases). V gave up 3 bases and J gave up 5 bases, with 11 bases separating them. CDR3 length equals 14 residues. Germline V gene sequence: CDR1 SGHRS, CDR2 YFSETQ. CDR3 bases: TGCGCCAGCAGCTGGGGGGGCCGAACCGGGGAGCTGTTTTTT. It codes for CASSWGGRTGELFF.

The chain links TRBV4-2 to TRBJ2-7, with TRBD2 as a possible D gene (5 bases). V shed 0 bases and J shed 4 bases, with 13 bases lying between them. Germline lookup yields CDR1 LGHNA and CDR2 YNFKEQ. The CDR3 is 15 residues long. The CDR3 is CASSQERAGAYEQYF. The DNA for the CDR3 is TGTGCCAGCAGCCAAGAGCGTGCGGGCGCATACGAGCAGTACTTC.

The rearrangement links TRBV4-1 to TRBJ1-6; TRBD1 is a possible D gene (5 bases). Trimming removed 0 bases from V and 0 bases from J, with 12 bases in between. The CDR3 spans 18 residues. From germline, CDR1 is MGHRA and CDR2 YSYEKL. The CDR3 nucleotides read TGCGCCAGCAGCCAAGATGGAGGGGAGAGCTCCTATAATTCACCCCTCCACTTT. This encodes CASSQDGGESSYNSPLHF.

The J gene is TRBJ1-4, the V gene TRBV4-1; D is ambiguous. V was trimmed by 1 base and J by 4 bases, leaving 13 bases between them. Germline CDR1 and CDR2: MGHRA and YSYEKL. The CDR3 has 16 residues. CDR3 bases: TGCGCCAGCAGCCAAGCTTTTGGACTGATTAATGAAAAACTGTTTTTT. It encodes CASSQAFGLINEKLFF.

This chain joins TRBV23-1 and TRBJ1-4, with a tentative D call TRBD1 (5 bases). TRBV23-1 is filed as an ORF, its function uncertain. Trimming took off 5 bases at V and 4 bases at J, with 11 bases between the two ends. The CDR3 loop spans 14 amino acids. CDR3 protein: CASSYRDGNEKLFF. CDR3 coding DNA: TGCGCCAGCAGTTACCGGGACGGTAATGAAAAACTGTTTTTT.

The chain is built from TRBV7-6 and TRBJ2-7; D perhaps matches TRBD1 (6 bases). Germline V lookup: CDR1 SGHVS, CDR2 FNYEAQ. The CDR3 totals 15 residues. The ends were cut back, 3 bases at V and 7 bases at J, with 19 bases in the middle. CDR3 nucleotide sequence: TGTGCCAGCAGCTTTTCGGCGACAGGTTTCCATGAGCAGTACTTC. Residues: CASSFSATGFHEQYF.

The CDR3 spells CASSGANYGYTF. CDR3 DNA: TGTGCCAGCTCGGGGGCAAACTATGGCTACACCTTC. This chain connects TRBV12-3 or TRBV12-4 to TRBJ1-2; possible D gene TRBD1, 6 bases. Trimming pared 8 bases from V and 2 bases from J, leaving 9 bases between. The CDR3 spans 12 residues.

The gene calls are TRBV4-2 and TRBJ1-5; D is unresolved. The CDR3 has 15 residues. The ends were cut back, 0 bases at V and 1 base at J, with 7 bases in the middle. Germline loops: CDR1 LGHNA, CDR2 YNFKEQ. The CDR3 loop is CASSQEGKSNQPQHF. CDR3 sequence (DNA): TGTGCCAGCAGCCAAGAAGGGAAGAGCAATCAGCCCCAGCATTTT.

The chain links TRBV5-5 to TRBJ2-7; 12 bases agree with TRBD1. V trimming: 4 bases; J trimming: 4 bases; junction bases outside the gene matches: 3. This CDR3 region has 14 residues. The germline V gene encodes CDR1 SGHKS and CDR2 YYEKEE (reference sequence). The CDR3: CASSQGQGAYEQYF. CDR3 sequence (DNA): TGTGCCAGCAGCCAGGGACAGGGGGCATACGAGCAGTACTTC.

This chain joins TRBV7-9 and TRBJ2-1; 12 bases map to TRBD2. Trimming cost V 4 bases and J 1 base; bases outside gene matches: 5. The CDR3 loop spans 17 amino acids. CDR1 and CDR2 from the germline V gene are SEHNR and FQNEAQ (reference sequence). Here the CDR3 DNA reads TGTGCCAGCAGCTCTAGCGGGGGGGCCTGGTCCTACAATGAGCAGTTCTTC. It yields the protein CASSSSGGAWSYNEQFF.

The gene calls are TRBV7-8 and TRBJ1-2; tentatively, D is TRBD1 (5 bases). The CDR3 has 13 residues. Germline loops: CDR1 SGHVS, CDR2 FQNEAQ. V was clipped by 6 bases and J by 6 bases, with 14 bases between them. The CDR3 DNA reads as TGTGCCAGCAGGGACAAAGGTGGACATGGCTACACCTTC. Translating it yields CASRDKGGHGYTF.

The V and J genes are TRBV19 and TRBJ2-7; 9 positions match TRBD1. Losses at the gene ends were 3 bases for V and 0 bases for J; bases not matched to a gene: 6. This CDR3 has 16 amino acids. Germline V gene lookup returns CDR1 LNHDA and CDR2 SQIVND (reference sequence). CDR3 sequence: CASSIETGGSSYEQYF. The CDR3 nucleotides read TGTGCCAGTAGTATCGAGACAGGGGGAAGCTCCTACGAGCAGTACTTC. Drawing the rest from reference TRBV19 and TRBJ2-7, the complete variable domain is DGGITQSPKYLFRKEGQNVTLSCEQNLNHDAMYWYRQDPGQGLRLIYYSQIVNDFQKGDIAEGYSVSREKKESFPLTVTSAQKNPTAFYLCASSIETGGSSYEQYFGPGTRLTVT.

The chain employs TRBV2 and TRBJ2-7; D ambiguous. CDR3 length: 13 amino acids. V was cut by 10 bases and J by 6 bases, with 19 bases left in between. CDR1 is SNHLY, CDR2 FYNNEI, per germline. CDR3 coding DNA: TGTGCCACCTCCGGCCAGTGGGCCTCCGAGCAGTACTTC. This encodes CATSGQWASEQYF.

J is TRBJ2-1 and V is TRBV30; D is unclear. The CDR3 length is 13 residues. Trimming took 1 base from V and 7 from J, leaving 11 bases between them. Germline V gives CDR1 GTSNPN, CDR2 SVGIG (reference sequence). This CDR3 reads CAWSAIEVNEQFF. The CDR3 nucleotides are TGTGCCTGGAGTGCGATAGAGGTAAATGAGCAGTTCTTC.

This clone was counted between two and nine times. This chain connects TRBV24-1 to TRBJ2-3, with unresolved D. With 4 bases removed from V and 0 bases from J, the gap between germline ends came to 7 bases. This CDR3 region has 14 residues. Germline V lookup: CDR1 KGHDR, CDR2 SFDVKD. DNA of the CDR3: TGTGCCACCAGTGACTTCCCCAGCACAGATACGCAGTATTTT. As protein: CATSDFPSTDTQYF.

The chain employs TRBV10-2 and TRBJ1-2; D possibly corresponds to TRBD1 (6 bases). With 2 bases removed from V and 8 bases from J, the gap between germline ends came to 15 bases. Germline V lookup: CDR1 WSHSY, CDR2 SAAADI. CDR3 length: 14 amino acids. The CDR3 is CASSERGALRGYTF. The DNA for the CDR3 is TGCGCCAGCAGTGAGAGGGGGGCGTTGAGGGGCTACACCTTC.

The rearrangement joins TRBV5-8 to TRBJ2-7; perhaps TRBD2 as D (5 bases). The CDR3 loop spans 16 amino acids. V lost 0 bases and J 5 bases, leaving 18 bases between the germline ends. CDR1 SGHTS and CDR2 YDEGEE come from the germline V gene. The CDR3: CASSLEPWTGVNEQYF. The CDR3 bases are TGTGCCAGCAGCTTGGAGCCTTGGACCGGGGTTAACGAGCAGTACTTC.

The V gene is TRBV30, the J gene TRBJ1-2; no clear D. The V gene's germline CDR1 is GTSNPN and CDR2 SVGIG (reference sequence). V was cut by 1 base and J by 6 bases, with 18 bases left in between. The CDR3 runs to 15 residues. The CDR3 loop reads CAWSATLGRPHGYTF. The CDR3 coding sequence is TGTGCCTGGAGTGCCACATTGGGCAGGCCCCATGGCTACACCTTC.

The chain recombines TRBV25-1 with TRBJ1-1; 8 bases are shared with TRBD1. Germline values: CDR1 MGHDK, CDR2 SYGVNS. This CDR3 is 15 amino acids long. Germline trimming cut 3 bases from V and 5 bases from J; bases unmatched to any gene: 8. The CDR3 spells CASSDRTGGGTEAFF. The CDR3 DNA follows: TGTGCCAGCAGTGATCGAACAGGGGGGGGAACTGAAGCTTTCTTT.

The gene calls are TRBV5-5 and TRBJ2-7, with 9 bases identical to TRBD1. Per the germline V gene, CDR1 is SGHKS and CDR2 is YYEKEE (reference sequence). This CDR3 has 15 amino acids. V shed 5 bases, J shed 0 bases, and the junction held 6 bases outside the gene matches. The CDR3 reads CASRTGTGISYEQYF. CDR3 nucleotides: TGTGCCAGCAGGACCGGGACAGGGATCTCCTACGAGCAGTACTTC.

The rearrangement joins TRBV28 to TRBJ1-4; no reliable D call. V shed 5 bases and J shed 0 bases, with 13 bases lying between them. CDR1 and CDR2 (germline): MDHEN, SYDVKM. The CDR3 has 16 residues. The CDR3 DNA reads TGTGCCAGCAGTACGGGCCTCAAAGCAACTAATGAAAAACTGTTTTTT. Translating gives CASSTGLKATNEKLFF.

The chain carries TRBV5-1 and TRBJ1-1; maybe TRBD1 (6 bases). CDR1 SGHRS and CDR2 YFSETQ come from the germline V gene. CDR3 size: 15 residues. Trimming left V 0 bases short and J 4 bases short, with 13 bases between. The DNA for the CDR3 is TGCGCCAGCAGCTTGGGGCGGGGGCTGAGCACTGAAGCTTTCTTT. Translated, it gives CASSLGRGLSTEAFF.

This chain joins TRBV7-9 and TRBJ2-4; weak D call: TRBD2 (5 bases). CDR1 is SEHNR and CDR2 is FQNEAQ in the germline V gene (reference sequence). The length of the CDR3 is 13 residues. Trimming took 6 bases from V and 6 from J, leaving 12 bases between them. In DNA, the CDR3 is TGTGCCAGCAGTCCCGGGGTGGGAAACATTCAGTACTTC. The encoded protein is CASSPGVGNIQYF. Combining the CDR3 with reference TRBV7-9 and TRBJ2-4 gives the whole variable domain DTGVSQNPRHKITKRGQNVTFRCDPISEHNRLYWYRQTLGQGPEFLTYFQNEAQLEKSRLLSDRFSAERPKGSFSTLEIQRTEQGDSAMYLCASSPGVGNIQYFGAGTRLSVL.

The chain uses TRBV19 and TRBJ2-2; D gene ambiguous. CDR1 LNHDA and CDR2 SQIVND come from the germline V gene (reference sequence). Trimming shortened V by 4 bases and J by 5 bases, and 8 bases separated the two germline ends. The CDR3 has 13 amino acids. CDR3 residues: CASSSLVTGELFF. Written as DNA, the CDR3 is TGTGCCAGTAGTAGCCTGGTTACCGGGGAGCTGTTTTTT.

The CDR3 coding sequence is TGTGCCAGCAGGATCCATAACTCTGGGGCCAACGTCCTGACTTTC. Protein product: CASRIHNSGANVLTF. The chain employs TRBV6-5 and TRBJ2-6; no firm D call. From germline, CDR1 is MNHEY and CDR2 SVGAGI. The CDR3 runs to 15 residues. Trimming cost V 6 bases and J 0 bases, with 9 bases left between them.

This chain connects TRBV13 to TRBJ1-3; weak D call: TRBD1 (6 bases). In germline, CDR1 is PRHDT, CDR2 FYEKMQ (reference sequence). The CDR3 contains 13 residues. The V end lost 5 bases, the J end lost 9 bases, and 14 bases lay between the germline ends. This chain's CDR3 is CASSRGHLFTIYF. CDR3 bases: TGTGCCAGCAGCAGGGGACATCTCTTCACCATATATTTT.

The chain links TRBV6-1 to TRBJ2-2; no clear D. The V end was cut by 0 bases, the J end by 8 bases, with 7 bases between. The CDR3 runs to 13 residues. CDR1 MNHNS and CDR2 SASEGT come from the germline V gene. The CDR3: CASSEAPEGELFF. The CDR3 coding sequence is TGTGCCAGCAGTGAAGCTCCCGAGGGGGAGCTGTTTTTT.

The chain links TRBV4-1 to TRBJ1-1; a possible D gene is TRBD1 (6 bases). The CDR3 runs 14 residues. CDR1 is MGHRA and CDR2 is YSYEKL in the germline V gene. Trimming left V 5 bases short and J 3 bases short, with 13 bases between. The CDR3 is CASSGQIGDTEAFF. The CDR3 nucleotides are TGCGCCAGCAGCGGACAGATTGGGGACACTGAAGCTTTCTTT.